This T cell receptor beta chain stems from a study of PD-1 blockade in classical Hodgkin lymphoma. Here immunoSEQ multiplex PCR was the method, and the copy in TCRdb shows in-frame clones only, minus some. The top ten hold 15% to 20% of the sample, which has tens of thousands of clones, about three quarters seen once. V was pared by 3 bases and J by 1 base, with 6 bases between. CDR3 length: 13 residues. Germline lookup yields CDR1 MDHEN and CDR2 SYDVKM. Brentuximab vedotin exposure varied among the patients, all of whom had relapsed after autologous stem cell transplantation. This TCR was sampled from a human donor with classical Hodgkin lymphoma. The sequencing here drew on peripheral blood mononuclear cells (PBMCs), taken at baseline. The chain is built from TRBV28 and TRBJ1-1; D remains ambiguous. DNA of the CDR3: TGTGCCAGCAGTTTTAGGGCGAACACTGAAGCTTTCTTT. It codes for CASSFRANTEAFF.